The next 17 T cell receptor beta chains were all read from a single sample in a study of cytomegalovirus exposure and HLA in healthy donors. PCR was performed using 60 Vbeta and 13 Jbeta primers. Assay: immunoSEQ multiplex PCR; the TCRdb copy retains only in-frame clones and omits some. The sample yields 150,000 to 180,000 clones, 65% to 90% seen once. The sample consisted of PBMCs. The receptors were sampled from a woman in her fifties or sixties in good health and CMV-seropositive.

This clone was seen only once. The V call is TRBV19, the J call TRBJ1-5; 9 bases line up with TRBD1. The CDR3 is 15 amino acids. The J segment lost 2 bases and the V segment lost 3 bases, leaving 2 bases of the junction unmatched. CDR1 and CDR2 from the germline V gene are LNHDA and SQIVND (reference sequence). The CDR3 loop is CASSMGQGGNQPQHF. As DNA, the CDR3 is TGTGCCAGTAGTATGGGACAGGGAGGCAATCAGCCCCAGCATTTT.

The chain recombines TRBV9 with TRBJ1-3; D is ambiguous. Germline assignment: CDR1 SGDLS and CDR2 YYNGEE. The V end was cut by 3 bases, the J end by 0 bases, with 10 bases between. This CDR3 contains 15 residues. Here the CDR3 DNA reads TGTGCCAGCAGCGGGGTCAGCGACTCTGGAAACACCATATATTTT. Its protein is CASSGVSDSGNTIYF.

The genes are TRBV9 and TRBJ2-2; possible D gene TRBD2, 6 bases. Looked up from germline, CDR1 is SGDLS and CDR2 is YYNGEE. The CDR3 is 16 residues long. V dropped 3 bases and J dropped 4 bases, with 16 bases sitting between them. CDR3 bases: TGTGCCAGCAGCGGTGGGGGGAGCTCTAGCACCGGGGAGCTGTTTTTT. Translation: CASSGGGSSSTGELFF.

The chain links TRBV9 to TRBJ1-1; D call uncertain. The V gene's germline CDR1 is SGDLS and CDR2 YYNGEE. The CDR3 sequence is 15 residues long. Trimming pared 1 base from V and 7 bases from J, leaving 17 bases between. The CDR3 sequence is CASSVSPARLNEAFF. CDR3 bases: TGTGCCAGCAGCGTATCACCCGCGAGGCTAAATGAAGCTTTCTTT. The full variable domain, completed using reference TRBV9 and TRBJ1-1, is DSGVTQTPKHLITATGQRVTLRCSPRSGDLSVYWYQQSLDQGLQFLIQYYNGEERAKGNILERFSAQQFPDLHSELNLSSLELGDSALYFCASSVSPARLNEAFFGQGTRLTVV.

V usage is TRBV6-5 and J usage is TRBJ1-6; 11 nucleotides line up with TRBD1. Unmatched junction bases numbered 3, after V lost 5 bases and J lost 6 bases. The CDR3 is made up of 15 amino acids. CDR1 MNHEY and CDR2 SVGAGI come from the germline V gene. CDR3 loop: CASSIGTGGNSPLHF. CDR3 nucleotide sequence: TGTGCCAGCAGTATAGGGACAGGGGGTAATTCACCCCTCCACTTT.

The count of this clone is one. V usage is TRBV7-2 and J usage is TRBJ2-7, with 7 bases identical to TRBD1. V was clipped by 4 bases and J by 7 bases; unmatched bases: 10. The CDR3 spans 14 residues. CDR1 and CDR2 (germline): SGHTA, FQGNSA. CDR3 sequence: CASSSRTGSGEQYF. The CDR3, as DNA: TGTGCCAGCAGCTCCCGGACAGGTTCGGGGGAGCAGTACTTC.

Here the CDR3 reads CASSLGGTNHLGTEAFF. In nucleotides, the CDR3 is TGTGCCAGCAGCCTCGGGGGGACAAACCACCTAGGCACTGAAGCTTTCTTT. The chain uses TRBV7-9 and TRBJ1-1; possible D gene TRBD1, 6 bases. This CDR3 has 17 amino acids. The germline V and J ends were trimmed by 5 bases and 4 bases, with 23 bases remaining between them. Germline V gene sequence: CDR1 SEHNR, CDR2 FQNEAQ (reference sequence).

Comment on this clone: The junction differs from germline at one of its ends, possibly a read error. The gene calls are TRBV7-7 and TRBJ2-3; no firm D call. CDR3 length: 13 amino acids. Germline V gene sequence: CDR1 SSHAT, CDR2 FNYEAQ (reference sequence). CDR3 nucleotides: TGTGCTAGCAGTCGTGACACCACAGATACGCAGTATTTT. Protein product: CASSRDTTDTQYF.

The CDR3 nucleotides are TGTGCCTGGAGTTTAAAGGGGGCTGGCACAGATACGCAGTATTTT. Its translation: CAWSLKGAGTDTQYF. J is TRBJ2-3 and V is TRBV30; 7 nucleotides match TRBD1. V dropped 2 bases and J dropped 1; count of bases not matched to a gene: 6. This CDR3 contains 15 residues. CDR1 GTSNPN and CDR2 SVGIG come from the germline V gene (reference sequence).

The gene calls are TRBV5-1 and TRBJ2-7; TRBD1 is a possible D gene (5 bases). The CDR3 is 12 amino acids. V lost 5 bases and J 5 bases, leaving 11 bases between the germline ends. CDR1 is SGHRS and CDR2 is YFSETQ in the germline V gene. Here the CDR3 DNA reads TGCGCCAGCAGGGGGCCCCGGAACGAGCAGTACTTC. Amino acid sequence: CASRGPRNEQYF.

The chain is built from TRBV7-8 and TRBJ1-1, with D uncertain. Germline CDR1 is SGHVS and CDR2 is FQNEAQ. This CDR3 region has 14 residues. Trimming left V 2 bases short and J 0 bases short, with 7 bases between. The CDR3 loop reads CASSLRGMNTEAFF. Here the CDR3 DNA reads TGTGCCAGCAGCTTACGAGGGATGAACACTGAAGCTTTCTTT.

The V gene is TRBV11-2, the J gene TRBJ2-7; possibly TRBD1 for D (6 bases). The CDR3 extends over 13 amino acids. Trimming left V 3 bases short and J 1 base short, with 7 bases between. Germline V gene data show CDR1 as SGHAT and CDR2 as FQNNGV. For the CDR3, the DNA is TGTGCCAGCAGCTTCGGACAGTCCTACGAGCAGTACTTC. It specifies CASSFGQSYEQYF.

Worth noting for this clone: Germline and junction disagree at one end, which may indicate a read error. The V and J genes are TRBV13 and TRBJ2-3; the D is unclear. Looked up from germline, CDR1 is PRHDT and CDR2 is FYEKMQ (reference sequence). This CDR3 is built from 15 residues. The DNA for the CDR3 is TGTGCCAGCAGCCTAGGTTGGCCCCCAGAAGATACGCAGTATTTT. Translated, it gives CASSLGWPPEDTQYF.

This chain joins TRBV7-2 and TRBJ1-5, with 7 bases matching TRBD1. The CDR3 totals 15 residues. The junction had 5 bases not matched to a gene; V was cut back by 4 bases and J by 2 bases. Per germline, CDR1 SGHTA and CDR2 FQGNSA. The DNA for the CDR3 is TGTGCCAGCAGCTCGAACACAGGGGGCAATCAGCCCCAGCATTTT. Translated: CASSSNTGGNQPQHF.

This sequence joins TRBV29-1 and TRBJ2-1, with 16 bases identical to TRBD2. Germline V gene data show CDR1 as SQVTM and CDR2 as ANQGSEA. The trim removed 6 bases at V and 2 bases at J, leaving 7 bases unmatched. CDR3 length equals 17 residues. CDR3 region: CSVGGTSGGAPYNEQFF. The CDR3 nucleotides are TGCAGCGTGGGCGGGACTAGCGGGGGGGCACCCTACAATGAGCAGTTCTTC.

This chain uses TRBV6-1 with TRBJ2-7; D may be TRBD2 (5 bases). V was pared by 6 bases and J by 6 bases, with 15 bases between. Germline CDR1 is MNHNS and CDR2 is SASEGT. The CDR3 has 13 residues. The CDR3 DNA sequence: TGTGCCAGCAGGGTTAACGGGAAGATCGAGCAGTACTTC. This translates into CASRVNGKIEQYF.

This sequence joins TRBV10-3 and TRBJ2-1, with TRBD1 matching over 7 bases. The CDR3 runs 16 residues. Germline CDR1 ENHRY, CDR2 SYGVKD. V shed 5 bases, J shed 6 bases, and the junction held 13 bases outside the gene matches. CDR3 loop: CAISKIQGFGGNEQFF. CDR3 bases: TGTGCCATCAGTAAGATACAGGGGTTCGGAGGCAATGAGCAGTTCTTC.